Ten or more counts support the clone carrying this T cell receptor (beta chain). Its antigen is unknown. The read terminates 3 residues before the CDR3 end, so the remaining end is supplied by the germline J gene. The source of the sample is a study of T cell clonality in common variable immunodeficiency. Broader study findings: Common variable immunodeficiency TCR beta sequences reportedly had fewer deletions and N-nucleotide insertions.

CVID and control samples used equivalent genomic DNA input. TCRdb keeps only in-frame clones here, not all; method: immunoSEQ multiplex PCR. The record shows tens of thousands of clones for this sample, with no singletons present. Caucasian heritage predominated among both patients and controls. Each donor provided roughly 5 to 8 ml of heparinized whole blood. CDR1 SGHTA and CDR2 FQGNSA come from the germline V gene. The V gene end was trimmed by 2 bases and the J gene end by 3 bases; junction bases not matched to a gene: 4. This CDR3 contains 15 residues. The sample taken for sequencing was peripheral blood mononuclear cells. The receptor was derived from a person aged 18 to 70 in good health. This chain uses TRBV7-2 with TRBJ2-7; 10 nucleotides align to TRBD2. CDR3 DNA, as far as it was read: TGTGCCAGCAGCTTAAGGGCTAGCGGGAGCTACGAG. This gives the protein CASSLRASGSYE. The whole CDR3 protein is CASSLRASGSYEQYF.